A single TCR beta chain is shown here with its context. This sample was taken from a study of CD8+ T cells in alopecia areata. The treatment here: oral pan-JAK inhibitor, 5-10 mg twice daily. RNA was extracted and reverse transcribed into cDNA as the sequencing template. The protocol was immunoSEQ multiplex PCR, while the TCRdb copy is restricted to in-frame clones and leaves out a portion. The sample yields 150,000 to 200,000 clones, approximately 51% seen once. The CDR3 covers 15 residues. The germline V gene has CDR1 SGHRS and CDR2 YFSETQ. The ends were cut back, 3 bases at V and 6 bases at J, with 19 bases in the middle.

The sequences come from CD8+ T cells sorted from blood, collected at approximately week 51, from a patient treated with tofacitinib. This TCR came from a human donor with alopecia areata. The chain links TRBV5-1 to TRBJ2-7, with no clear D. CDR3 in DNA: TGCGCCAGCAGCTACGTATCGGGTACGGGCGTCGAGCAGTACTTC. This encodes CASSYVSGTGVEQYF.